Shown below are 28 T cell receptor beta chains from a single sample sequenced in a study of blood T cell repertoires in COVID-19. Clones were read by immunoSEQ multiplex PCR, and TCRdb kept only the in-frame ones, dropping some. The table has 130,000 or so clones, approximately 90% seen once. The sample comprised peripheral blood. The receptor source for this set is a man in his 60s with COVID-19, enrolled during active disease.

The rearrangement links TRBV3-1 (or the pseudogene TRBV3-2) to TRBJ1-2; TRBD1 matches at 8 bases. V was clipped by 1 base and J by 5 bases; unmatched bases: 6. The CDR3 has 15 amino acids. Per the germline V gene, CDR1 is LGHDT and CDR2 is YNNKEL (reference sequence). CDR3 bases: TGTGCCAGCAGCCAAGCGGACAGGGTTCGTTATGGCTACACCTTC. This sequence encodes CASSQADRVRYGYTF.

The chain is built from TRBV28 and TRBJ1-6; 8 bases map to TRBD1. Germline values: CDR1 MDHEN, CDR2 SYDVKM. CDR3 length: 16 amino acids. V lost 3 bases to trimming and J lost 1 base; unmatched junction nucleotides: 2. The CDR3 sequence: CASSFGDRSYNSPLHF. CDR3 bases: TGTGCCAGCAGTTTTGGGGACAGGTCCTATAATTCACCCCTCCACTTT.

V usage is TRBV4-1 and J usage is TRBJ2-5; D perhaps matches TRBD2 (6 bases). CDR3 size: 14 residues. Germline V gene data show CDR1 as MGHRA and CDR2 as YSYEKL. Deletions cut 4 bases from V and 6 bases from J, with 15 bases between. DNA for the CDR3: TGCGCCAGCAGCCCCCTGGGGACTGGACAGACCCAGTACTTC. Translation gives CASSPLGTGQTQYF.

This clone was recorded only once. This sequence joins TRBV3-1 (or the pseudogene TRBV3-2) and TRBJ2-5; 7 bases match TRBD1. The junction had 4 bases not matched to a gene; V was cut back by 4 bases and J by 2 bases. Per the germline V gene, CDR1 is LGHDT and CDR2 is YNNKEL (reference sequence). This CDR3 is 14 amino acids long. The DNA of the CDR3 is TGTGCCAGCAGCCCCCGGGACAGTCAAGAGACCCAGTACTTC. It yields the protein CASSPRDSQETQYF.

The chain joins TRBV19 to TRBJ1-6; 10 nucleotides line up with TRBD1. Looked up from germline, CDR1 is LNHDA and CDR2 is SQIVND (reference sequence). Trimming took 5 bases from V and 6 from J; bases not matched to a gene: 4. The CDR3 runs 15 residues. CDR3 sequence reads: CASSSRDRGNSPLHF. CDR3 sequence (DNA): TGTGCCAGTAGTTCCCGGGACAGGGGTAATTCACCCCTCCACTTT.

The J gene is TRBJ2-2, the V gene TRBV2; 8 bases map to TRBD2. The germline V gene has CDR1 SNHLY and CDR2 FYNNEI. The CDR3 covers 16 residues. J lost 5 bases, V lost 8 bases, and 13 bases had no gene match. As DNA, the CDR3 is TGTGCCAGCTCTGGCGCCCCGACTAGCGCAACCGGGGAGCTGTTTTTT. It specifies CASSGAPTSATGELFF.

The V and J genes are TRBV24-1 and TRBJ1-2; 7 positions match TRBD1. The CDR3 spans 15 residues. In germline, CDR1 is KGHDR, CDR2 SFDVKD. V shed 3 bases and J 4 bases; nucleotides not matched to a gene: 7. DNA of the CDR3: TGTGCCACCAGTGATGCCGGGACAGAAATCTATGGCTACACCTTC. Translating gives CATSDAGTEIYGYTF.

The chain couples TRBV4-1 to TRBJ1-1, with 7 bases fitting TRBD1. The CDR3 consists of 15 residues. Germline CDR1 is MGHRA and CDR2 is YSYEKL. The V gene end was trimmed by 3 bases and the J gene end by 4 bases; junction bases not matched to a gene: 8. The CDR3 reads CASSHPQGYGTEAFF. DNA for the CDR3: TGCGCCAGCAGCCACCCACAGGGGTATGGCACTGAAGCTTTCTTT.

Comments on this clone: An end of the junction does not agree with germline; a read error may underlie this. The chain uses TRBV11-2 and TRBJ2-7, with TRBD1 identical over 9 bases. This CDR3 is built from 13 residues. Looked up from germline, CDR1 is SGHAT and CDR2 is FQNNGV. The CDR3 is CASSLTGQGSLFF. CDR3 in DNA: TGTGCCAGCAGCTTGACCGGACAGGGGTCCCTTTTTTTT. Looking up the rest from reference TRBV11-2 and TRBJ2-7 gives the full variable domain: EAGVAQSPRYKIIEKRQSVAFWCNPISGHATLYWYQQILGQGPKLLIQFQNNGVVDDSQLPKDRFSAERLKGVDSTLKIQPAKLEDSAVYLCASSLTGQGSLFFGPGTRLTVT.

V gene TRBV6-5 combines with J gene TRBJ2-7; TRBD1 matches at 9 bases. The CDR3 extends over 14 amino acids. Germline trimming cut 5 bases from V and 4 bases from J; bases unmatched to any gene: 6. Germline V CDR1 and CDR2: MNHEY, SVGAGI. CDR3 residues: CASSKGQGLYEQYF. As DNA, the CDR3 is TGTGCCAGCAGTAAGGGACAGGGCCTATACGAGCAGTACTTC.

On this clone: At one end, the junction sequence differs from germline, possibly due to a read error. The CDR3: CASSVTVNAEAFF. In nucleotides, the CDR3 is TGTGCCAGCAGCGTGACAGTGAACGCTGAAGCTTTCTTT. The chain combines TRBV5-6 with TRBJ1-1; possibly TRBD1 for D (5 bases). This CDR3 region has 13 residues. The V gene's germline CDR1 is SGHDT and CDR2 YYEEEE.

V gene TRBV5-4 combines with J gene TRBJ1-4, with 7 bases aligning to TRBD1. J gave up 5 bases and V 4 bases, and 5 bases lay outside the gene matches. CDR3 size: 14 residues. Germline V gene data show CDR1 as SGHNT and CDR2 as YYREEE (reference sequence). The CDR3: CASSAGQQNEKLFF. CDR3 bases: TGTGCCAGCAGCGCGGGACAGCAAAATGAAAAACTGTTTTTT.

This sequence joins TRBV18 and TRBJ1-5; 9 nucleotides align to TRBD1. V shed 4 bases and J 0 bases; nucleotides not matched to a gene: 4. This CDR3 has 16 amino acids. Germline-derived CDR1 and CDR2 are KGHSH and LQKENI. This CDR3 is CASSQGTGNSNQPQHF. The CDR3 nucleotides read TGTGCCAGCTCACAGGGGACAGGGAATAGCAATCAGCCCCAGCATTTT.

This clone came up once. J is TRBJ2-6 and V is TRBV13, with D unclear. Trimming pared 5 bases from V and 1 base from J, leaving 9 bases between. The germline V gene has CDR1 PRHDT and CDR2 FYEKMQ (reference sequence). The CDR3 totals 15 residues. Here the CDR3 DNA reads TGTGCCAGCAGCGCGTACAGATCTGGGGCCAACGTCCTGACTTTC. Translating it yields CASSAYRSGANVLTF.

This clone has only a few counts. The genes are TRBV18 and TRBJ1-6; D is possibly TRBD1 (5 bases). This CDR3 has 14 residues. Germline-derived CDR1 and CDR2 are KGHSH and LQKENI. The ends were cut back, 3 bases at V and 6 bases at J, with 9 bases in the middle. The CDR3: CASSPQGSNSPLHF. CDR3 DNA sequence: TGTGCCAGCTCACCCCAGGGAAGTAATTCACCCCTCCACTTT.

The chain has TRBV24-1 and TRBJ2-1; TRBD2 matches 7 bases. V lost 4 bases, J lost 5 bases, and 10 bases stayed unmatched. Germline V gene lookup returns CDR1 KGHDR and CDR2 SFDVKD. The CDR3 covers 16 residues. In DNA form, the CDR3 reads TGTGCCACCAGTGACTTGACTAGCCGGGCTAACAATGAGCAGTTCTTC. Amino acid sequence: CATSDLTSRANNEQFF.

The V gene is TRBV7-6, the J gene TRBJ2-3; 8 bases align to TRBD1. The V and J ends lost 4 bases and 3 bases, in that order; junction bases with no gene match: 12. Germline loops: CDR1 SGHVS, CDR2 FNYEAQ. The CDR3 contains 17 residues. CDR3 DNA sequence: TGTGCCAGCAGCTCGTCGGCGAGGACAGGGTCTACAGATACGCAGTATTTT. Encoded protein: CASSSSARTGSTDTQYF.

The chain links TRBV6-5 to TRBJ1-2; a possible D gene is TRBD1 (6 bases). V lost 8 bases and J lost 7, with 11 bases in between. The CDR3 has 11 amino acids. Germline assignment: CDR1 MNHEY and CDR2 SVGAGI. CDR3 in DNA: TGTGCCAGCCGTCTAGGGGGTGGCTACACCTTC. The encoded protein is CASRLGGGYTF.

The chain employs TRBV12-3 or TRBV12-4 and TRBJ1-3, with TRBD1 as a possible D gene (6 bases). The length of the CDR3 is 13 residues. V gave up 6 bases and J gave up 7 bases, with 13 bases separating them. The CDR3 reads CASRTGPHNTIYF. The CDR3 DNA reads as TGTGCCAGCAGGACAGGACCCCATAACACCATATATTTT.

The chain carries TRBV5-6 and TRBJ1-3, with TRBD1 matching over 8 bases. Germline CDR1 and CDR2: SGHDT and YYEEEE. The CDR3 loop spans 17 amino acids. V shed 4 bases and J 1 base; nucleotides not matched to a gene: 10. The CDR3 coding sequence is TGTGCCAGCAGCCCCCCGACAGGGGAGGCTTCTGGAAACACCATATATTTT. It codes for CASSPPTGEASGNTIYF.

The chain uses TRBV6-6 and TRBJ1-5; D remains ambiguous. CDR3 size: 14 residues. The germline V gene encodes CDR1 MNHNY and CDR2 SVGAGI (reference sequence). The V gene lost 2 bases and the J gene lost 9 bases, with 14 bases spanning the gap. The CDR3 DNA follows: TGTGCCAGCAGTTACCCCGAAGGTTCGGGGCCCCAGCATTTT. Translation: CASSYPEGSGPQHF.

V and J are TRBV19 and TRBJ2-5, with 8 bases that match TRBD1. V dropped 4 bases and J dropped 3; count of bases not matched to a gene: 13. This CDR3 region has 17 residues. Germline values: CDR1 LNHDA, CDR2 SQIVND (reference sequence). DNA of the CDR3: TGTGCCAGTAGTACCCCCGGCAGGGGGCGTTTTAAAGAGACCCAGTACTTC. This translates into CASSTPGRGRFKETQYF.

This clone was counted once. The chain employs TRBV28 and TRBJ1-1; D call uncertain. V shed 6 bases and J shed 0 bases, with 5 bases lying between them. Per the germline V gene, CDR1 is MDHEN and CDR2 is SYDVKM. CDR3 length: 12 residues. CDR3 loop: CASRRVNTEAFF. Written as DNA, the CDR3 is TGTGCCAGCAGGAGGGTGAACACTGAAGCTTTCTTT.

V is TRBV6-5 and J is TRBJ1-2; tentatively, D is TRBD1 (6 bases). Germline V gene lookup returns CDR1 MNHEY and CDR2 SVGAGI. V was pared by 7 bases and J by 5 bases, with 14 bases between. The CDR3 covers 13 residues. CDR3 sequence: CASTSGRGYGYTF. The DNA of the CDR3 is TGTGCCAGCACCTCGGGCAGGGGATATGGCTACACCTTC.

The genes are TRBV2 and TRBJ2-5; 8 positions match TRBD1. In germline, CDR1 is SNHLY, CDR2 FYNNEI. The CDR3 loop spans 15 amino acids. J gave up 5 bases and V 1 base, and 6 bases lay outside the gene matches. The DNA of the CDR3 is TGTGCCAGCAGTGAAGGCGACAGGGGCTGGGAGACCCAGTACTTC. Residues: CASSEGDRGWETQYF.

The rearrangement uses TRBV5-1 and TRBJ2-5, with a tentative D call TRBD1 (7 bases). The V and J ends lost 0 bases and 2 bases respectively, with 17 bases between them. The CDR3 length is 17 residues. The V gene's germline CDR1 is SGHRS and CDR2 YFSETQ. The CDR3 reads CASSLEFAGGIQETQYF. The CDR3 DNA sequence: TGCGCCAGCAGCTTGGAGTTCGCAGGGGGGATACAAGAGACCCAGTACTTC.

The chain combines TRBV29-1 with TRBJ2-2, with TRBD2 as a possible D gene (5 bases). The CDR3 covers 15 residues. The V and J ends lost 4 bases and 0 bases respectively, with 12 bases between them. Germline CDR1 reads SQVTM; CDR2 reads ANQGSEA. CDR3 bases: TGCAGCGTTGGGGAGAGACACACGAACACCGGGGAGCTGTTTTTT. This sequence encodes CSVGERHTNTGELFF.

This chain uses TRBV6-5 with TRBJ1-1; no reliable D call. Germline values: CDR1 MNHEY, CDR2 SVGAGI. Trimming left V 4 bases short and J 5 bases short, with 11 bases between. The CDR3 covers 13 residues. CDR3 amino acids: CASSLPRGTEAFF. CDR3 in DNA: TGTGCCAGCAGTTTACCCCGAGGGACTGAAGCTTTCTTT.